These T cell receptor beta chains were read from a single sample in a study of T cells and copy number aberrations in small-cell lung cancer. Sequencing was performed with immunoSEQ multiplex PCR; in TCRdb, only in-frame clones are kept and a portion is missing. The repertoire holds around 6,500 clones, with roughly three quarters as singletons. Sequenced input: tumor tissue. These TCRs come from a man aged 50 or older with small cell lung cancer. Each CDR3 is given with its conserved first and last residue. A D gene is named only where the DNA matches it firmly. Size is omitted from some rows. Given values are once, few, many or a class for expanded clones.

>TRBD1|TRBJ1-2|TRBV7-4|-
TGTGCCAGCAGCTCGGACAGGGTAAAGGGCTACACCTTC
CASSSDRVKGYTF
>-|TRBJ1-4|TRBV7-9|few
TGTGCCAGCAGCTTAGAGGGTCCGAATGAAAAACTGTTTTTT
CASSLEGPNEKLFF
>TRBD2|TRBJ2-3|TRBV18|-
TGTGCCAGCTCAACTCAAGGGAGGGGCACAGATACGCAGTATTTT
CASSTQGRGTDTQYF
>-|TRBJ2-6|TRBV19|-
TGTGCCAGTAGTATAGTAGCTGGCGGTGCCGGGGCCAACGTCCTGACTTTC
CASSIVAGGAGANVLTF
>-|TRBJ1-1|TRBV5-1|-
TGCGCCAGCAGCTTGACTGGCCTGGGGGGAGCGAACACTGAAGCTTTCTTT
CASSLTGLGGANTEAFF
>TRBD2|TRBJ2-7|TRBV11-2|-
TGTGCCAGCAGCCCCCTAGCGGGAGCGTCCGAGCAGTACTTC
CASSPLAGASEQYF
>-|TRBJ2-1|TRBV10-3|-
TGTGCCGCAACCACTAGCCTGGGATACAATGAGCAGTTCTTC
CAATTSLGYNEQFF
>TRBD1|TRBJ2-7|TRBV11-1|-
TGTGCCAGCAGCCCGGGGACAGGGGGCTACGAGCAGTACTTC
CASSPGTGGYEQYF
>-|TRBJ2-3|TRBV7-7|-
TGTGCTAGCAGCTCCCAGGGCGCTAGCACAGATACGCAGTATTTT
CASSSQGASTDTQYF
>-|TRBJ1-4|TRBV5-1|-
TGCGCCAGCAGCCCCAAGTACGCCAAGGGTAATGAAAAACTGTTTTTT
CASSPKYAKGNEKLFF
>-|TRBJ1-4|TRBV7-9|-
TGTGCCAGCAGCTTAGCTTGGGGGGGCGCGGACCCCTCTGAAAAACTGTTTTTT
CASSLAWGGADPSEKLFF
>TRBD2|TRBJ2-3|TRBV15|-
TGTGCCACCAGCAGCGGGAGGAGGTCAGATACGCAGTATTTT
CATSSGRRSDTQYF
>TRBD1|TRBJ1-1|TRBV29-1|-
TGCAGCGTCTGGACAGGGGACACTGAAGCTTTCTTT
CSVWTGDTEAFF
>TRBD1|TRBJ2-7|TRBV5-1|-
TGCGCCAGCAGCTATCCGGGACAGGGGGTTTACGAGCAGTACTTC
CASSYPGQGVYEQYF
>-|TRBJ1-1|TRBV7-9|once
TGTGCCAGCACCTTGGGGGAGATGAGGAACACTGAAGCTTTCTTT
CASTLGEMRNTEAFF
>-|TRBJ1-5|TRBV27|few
TGTGCCAGCAGTCCAACCCGCGGTCAGCCCCAGCATTTT
CASSPTRGQPQHF
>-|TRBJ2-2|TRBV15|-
TGTGCCACCAGCACTGGGGCCAGCACCGGGGAGCTGTTTTTT
CATSTGASTGELFF
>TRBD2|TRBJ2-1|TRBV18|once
TGTGCCAGCTCACCTCGGACTAGCGGGAGAAAAAATGAGCAGTTCTTC
CASSPRTSGRKNEQFF
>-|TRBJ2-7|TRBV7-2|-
TGTGCCAGCAGCTACAGACGATCGTGGTACGAGCAGTACTTC
CASSYRRSWYEQYF
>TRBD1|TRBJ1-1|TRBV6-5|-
TGTGCCAGCAATAGGGGACAGAGGAACACTGAAGCTTTCTTT
CASNRGQRNTEAFF
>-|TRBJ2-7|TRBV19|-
TGTGCCAGTAGCCGAACCCCATACGAGCAGTACTTC
CASSRTPYEQYF
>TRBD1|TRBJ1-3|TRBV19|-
TGTGCCAGTAGTGCTCGGACAGGGGGCTTTGGAAACACCATATATTTT
CASSARTGGFGNTIYF
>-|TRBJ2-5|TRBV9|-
TGTGCCAGCAACCTCATGGGGGAGAAGGGAGAGACCCAGTACTTC
CASNLMGEKGETQYF
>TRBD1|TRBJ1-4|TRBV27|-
TGTGTCAGCAGTAAAACAGGGGGTGGGAATGAAAAACTGTTTTTT
CVSSKTGGGNEKLFF
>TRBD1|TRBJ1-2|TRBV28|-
TGTGCCAGCAGCTCCCCGGGACAGAAGTATGGCTACACCTTC
CASSSPGQKYGYTF
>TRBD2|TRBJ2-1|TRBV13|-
TGTGCCAGCAGCTTAAATAGCGGGGGGTACAATGAGCAGTTCTTC
CASSLNSGGYNEQFF
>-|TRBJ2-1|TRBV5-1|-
TGCGCCAGCAGCCTACCGGCGAGATACAATGAGCAGTTCTTC
CASSLPARYNEQFF
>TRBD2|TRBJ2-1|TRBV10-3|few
TGTGCCACGGGCCAAAGCGGGAGCTCCTACAATGAGCAGTTCTTC
CATGQSGSSYNEQFF
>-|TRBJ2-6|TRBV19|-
TGTGCCAGTAGTATGGAGAGGCCCGTACCCGCTGGGGCCAACGTCCTGACTTTC
CASSMERPVPAGANVLTF
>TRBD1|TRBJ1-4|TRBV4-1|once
TGCGCCAGCAGCCAAGATTCAGGGGGCGTTAATGAAAAACTGTTTTTT
CASSQDSGGVNEKLFF
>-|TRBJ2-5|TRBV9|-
TGTGCCAGCAGCGTAGGAGGATTTGACGAGACCCAGTACTTC
CASSVGGFDETQYF
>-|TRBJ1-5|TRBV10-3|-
TGTGCCATCAGTGAGAGGTGGGATCAGCCCCAGCATTTT
CAISERWDQPQHF
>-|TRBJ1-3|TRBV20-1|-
TGCAGTGCTAGAGGGGGCAACACCATATATTTT
CSARGGNTIYF
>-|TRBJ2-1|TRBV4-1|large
TGCGCCAGCAGCCCTGTTTTGGGGAGCTCCTACAATGAGCAGTTCTTC
CASSPVLGSSYNEQFF
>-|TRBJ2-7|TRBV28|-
TGTGCCATCGCATTGGGGCAAACCTACGAGCAGTACTTC
CAIALGQTYEQYF
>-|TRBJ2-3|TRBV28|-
TGTGCCAGCAGTTTAGATTTCGGCGGCACAGATACGCAGTATTTT
CASSLDFGGTDTQYF
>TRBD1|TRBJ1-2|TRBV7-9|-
TGTGCCAGCGGCGGACAGGGGATGGATGGCTACACCTTC
CASGGQGMDGYTF
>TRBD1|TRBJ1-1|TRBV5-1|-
TGCGCCAGCAGCTCTGACAGGGGAGGGACTGAAGCTTTCTTT
CASSSDRGGTEAFF
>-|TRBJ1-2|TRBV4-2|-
TGTGCCAGCAGCCCCCTGGACGGACGTCTTAACTATGGCTACACCTTC
CASSPLDGRLNYGYTF
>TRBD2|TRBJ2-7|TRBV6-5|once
TGTGCCAGCCGGGCGACTAGCAGTTACGAGCAGTACTTC
CASRATSSYEQYF
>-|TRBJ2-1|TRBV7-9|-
TGTGCCAGCAGCTTAAGCGAGGTAAACGAGCAGTTCTTC
CASSLSEVNEQFF
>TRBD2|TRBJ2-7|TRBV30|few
TGTGCCTGGGGACTAGCTTCCTACGAGCAGTACTTC
CAWGLASYEQYF
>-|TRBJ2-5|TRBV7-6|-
TGTGCCAGCAGCTTTGAGGCTGTAGGGGAGACCCAGTACTTC
CASSFEAVGETQYF
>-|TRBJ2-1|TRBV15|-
TGTGCCACCACTGGTGAGCAGTTCTTC
CATTGEQFF
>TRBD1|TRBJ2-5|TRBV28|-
TGTGCCAGCAGCCTAACAGGGGGCTGGGAGAGAGAGACCCAGTACTTC
CASSLTGGWERETQYF